The present T cell receptor (beta chain) was sequenced within a study of shared clonotypes between healthy human individuals. There are a few counts of this clone. The same CDR3 also results from other DNA sequences found in this sample. The repertoire was sequenced with immunoSEQ multiplex PCR; TCRdb's copy has only in-frame clones and lacks some. The sample yields over 850,000 clones, around 78% seen once. The V and J ends lost 4 bases and 5 bases, in that order; junction bases with no gene match: 0. This CDR3 contains 12 residues. Germline V gives CDR1 MDHEN, CDR2 SYDVKM. The chain combines TRBV28 with TRBJ2-3; 7 positions match TRBD2. This TCR was recovered from a man between 18 and 29 years old in good health. Some clones in this sample may be carry-over from other donors' samples. Material: memory CD4+ T cells from PBMCs. Specified subset: CD45RA-negative fraction. DNA of the CDR3: TGTGCCAGCAGTTCGGGGGGAGATACGCAGTATTTT. Its translation is CASSSGGDTQYF.